This T cell receptor beta chain was observed in a study of early T cells in non-severe SARS-CoV-2 infection. This clonotype was picked up many times. TCRdb re-called the 5' RACE reads through MiXCR, storing one row per CDR3 protein. There are around 55,000 distinct CDR3 sequences in the sample; around 6.6% occur only once, and 5.8% lies in the top ten. This clonotype was obtained from an adult who was a healthcare worker with PCR-confirmed SARS-CoV-2 infection or an uninfected control (not recorded which). This specimen was whole blood, taken at baseline.

In nucleotides, the CDR3 is TGCAGCGCCCGAAGGGGAGAGACCCAGTACTTC. Translated, it gives CSARRGETQYF. V and J are TRBV29-1 and TRBJ2-5, with a possible D match to TRBD1 (5 bases). Germline V gene data show CDR1 as SQVTM and CDR2 as ANQGSEA. The V end was cut by 7 bases, the J end by 4 bases, with 10 bases between. The CDR3 is 11 amino acids.